The 8 T cell receptor beta chains below come from one sample, sequenced in a study of blood T cell repertoires in COVID-19. Here immunoSEQ multiplex PCR was the method, and the copy in TCRdb shows in-frame clones only, minus some. The table shows 200,000 to 250,000 clones, with 80% to 90% occurring only once. Sequenced sample: PBMCs or T cells enriched from blood (not recorded which). The source of these receptors is a woman aged 25 to 39 who had been exposed to COVID-19.

The rearrangement joins TRBV19 to TRBJ1-1; 10 bases agree with TRBD1. This CDR3 is 15 amino acids long. V shed 2 bases and J 3 bases; nucleotides not matched to a gene: 3. CDR1 is LNHDA, CDR2 SQIVND, per germline (reference sequence). The CDR3 region has the DNA TGTGCCAGTAGTATACTTGGACAGGGGGACACTGAAGCTTTCTTT. This encodes CASSILGQGDTEAFF.

The V gene is TRBV10-3, the J gene TRBJ2-5, with D unresolved. Germline assignment: CDR1 ENHRY and CDR2 SYGVKD. This CDR3 comprises 12 residues. V dropped 1 base and J dropped 2 bases, with 2 bases sitting between them. The CDR3 region has the DNA TGTGCCATCAGTGAGTTACAAGAGACCCAGTACTTC. It codes for CAISELQETQYF.

The genes are TRBV6-8 and TRBJ2-6, with 8 bases matching TRBD1. The CDR3 is 17 residues long. Germline CDR1 and CDR2: MNHGY and SAAAGT. With V trimmed by 9 bases and J by 0 bases, 10 bases remained unmatched. CDR3 amino acids: CAREPGQAISGANVLTF. The DNA for the CDR3 is TGTGCCAGAGAACCGGGACAGGCTATCTCTGGGGCCAACGTCCTGACTTTC.

The chain links TRBV5-1 to TRBJ2-5, with 12 nucleotides matching TRBD2. The J segment lost 5 bases and the V segment lost 0 bases, leaving 2 bases of the junction unmatched. CDR3 length: 15 residues. CDR1 and CDR2 from the germline V gene are SGHRS and YFSETQ. The DNA of the CDR3 is TGCGCCAGCAGCTTGGATGGGACTAGCGGGGAGACCCAGTACTTC. Residues: CASSLDGTSGETQYF.

The chain carries TRBV7-6 and TRBJ2-7; TRBD2 matches at 8 bases. Per the germline V gene, CDR1 is SGHVS and CDR2 is FNYEAQ. V was clipped by 8 bases and J by 0 bases; unmatched bases: 9. This CDR3 contains 15 residues. Here the CDR3 DNA reads TGTGCCAGCGGACTGGCGGGAGGTACCTCCTACGAGCAGTACTTC. As protein: CASGLAGGTSYEQYF. The full variable domain, in which reference TRBV7-6 and TRBJ2-7 provide the parts outside the CDR3, is GAGVSQSPRYKVTKRGQDVALRCDPISGHVSLYWYRQALGQGPEFLTYFNYEAQQDKSGLPNDRFSAERPEGSISTLTIQRTEQRDSAMYRCASGLAGGTSYEQYFGPGTRLTVT.

V gene TRBV14 combines with J gene TRBJ1-6, with 10 bases that match TRBD1. CDR3 length: 15 amino acids. J lost 5 bases, V lost 6 bases, and 4 bases had no gene match. Germline-derived CDR1 and CDR2 are SGHDN and FVKESK. The CDR3 sequence is CASRPGQGNNSPLHF. CDR3 bases: TGTGCCAGCAGACCGGGACAGGGGAATAATTCACCCCTCCACTTT.

The rearrangement links TRBV10-3 to TRBJ1-3; D not certain. The CDR3 sequence is 15 residues long. V was shortened by 0 bases and J by 2 bases, with 8 bases between the two germline ends. CDR1 and CDR2 from the germline V gene are ENHRY and SYGVKD. This CDR3 reads CAISESGRTGNTIYF. The CDR3 DNA reads TGTGCCATCAGTGAGTCGGGGAGGACTGGAAACACCATATATTTT.

The V gene is TRBV28, the J gene TRBJ1-2; 8 bases are shared with TRBD1. With 7 bases clipped from V and 2 bases from J, the junction kept 6 bases outside the gene matches. Germline V lookup: CDR1 MDHEN, CDR2 SYDVKM. CDR3 length: 14 amino acids. CDR3 sequence reads: CASTWWDRNYGYTF. The CDR3 DNA sequence: TGTGCCAGCACCTGGTGGGACAGGAACTATGGCTACACCTTC.